A selection of T cell receptor beta chains follows, all from one sample in a study of blood T cell repertoires in COVID-19. Libraries were prepared by immunoSEQ multiplex PCR; TCRdb keeps only in-frame clonotypes and omits some of them. The data show hundreds of thousands of clones, roughly nine tenths seen once. Material: peripheral blood. These receptors all stem from a man in his late teens or twenties with COVID-19, enrolled during active disease. Both conserved end residues are part of each CDR3. The order of the fields is V gene, clone size, D gene, J gene, CDR3 protein, CDR3 DNA. The D gene is left open where the match is weak. Only some rows state a clone size, as once, few, many or a class for expanded clones.

>TRBV6-5|few|TRBD1|TRBJ1-4
CASGKTGNEKLFF
TGTGCCAGCGGCAAGACAGGGAATGAAAAACTGTTTTTT
>TRBV27|NA|NA|TRBJ2-1
CASSLGLRNEQFF
TGTGCCAGCAGTTTGGGACTCCGGAATGAGCAGTTCTTC
>TRBV12-3/TRBV12-4|NA|NA|TRBJ1-6
CATVGQSNSPLHF
TGTGCCACCGTAGGACAGTCCAATTCACCCCTCCACTTT
>TRBV3-1/TRBV3-2|NA|TRBD1|TRBJ2-3
CASSQDGDSEDTQYF
TGTGCCAGCAGCCAAGACGGGGACAGTGAAGATACGCAGTATTTT
>TRBV30|NA|TRBD1|TRBJ2-1
CAWSAVQGAGEQFF
TGTGCCTGGAGTGCCGTACAGGGGGCAGGTGAGCAGTTCTTC
>TRBV4-2|NA|TRBD1|TRBJ2-1
CACSPTGTGGYNEQFF
TGTGCCTGCAGCCCAACCGGGACAGGGGGTTACAATGAGCAGTTCTTC
>TRBV7-3|NA|TRBD2|TRBJ2-1
CASSSYSGRHHNEQFF
TGTGCCAGCAGCTCGTATAGCGGGAGGCACCACAATGAGCAGTTCTTC
>TRBV7-9|NA|NA|TRBJ1-2
CASSLVISGGPGYTF
TGTGCCAGCAGCTTAGTGATATCGGGAGGGCCTGGCTACACCTTC
>TRBV12-2|NA|NA|TRBJ2-3
CASRLSPLPTDTQYF
TGTGCAAGTCGCTTATCTCCCCTCCCCACAGATACGCAGTATTTT
>TRBV11-2|NA|TRBD2|TRBJ2-7
CASSQGGSYEQYF
TGTGCCAGCAGCCAGGGAGGGTCCTACGAGCAGTACTTC
>TRBV4-1|NA|TRBD1|TRBJ2-7
CASSQWTYRDRNYEQYF
TGCGCCAGCAGCCAATGGACCTACCGGGACAGAAACTACGAGCAGTACTTC
>TRBV7-9|few|NA|TRBJ1-1
CASSWRNTEAFF
TGTGCCAGCAGCTGGAGGAACACTGAAGCTTTCTTT
>TRBV12-5|NA|TRBD1|TRBJ2-7
CASAKGTGTGEQYF
TGTGCTAGTGCCAAAGGGACAGGTACGGGCGAGCAGTACTTC
>TRBV5-4|NA|TRBD2|TRBJ2-1
CASTLGAGGPYNEQFF
TGTGCCAGCACCCTGGGAGCGGGGGGGCCGTACAATGAGCAGTTCTTC
>TRBV4-1|NA|TRBD1|TRBJ2-2
CASSPGTGGIGNTGELFF
TGCGCCAGCAGCCCTGGGACAGGGGGCATCGGGAACACCGGGGAGCTGTTTTTT
>TRBV24-1|NA|TRBD1|TRBJ2-2
CATSDYKIRQGQNTGELFF
TGTGCCACCAGTGACTATAAAATCCGACAGGGACAGAACACCGGGGAGCTGTTTTTT
>TRBV19|once|TRBD2|TRBJ2-1
CASTLGTRGPNEQFF
TGTGCCAGTACCCTCGGGACTAGGGGCCCTAATGAGCAGTTCTTC
>TRBV18|NA|TRBD1|TRBJ2-5
CASSPVGDRGETQYF
TGTGCCAGCTCACCCGTAGGAGACAGGGGAGAGACCCAGTACTTC
>TRBV10-3|NA|TRBD1|TRBJ2-7
CAISEGQTISYEQYF
TGTGCCATCAGCGAGGGACAGACTATATCCTACGAGCAGTACTTC
>TRBV18|NA|NA|TRBJ1-1
CASSPRENTEAFF
TGTGCCAGCTCACCAAGAGAGAACACTGAAGCTTTCTTT
>TRBV12-5|NA|NA|TRBJ1-1
CASGLGAPKNTEAFF
TGTGCTAGTGGTTTGGGGGCACCAAAAAACACTGAAGCTTTCTTT
>TRBV5-1|NA|NA|TRBJ2-3
CASSLYSSAGTDTQYF
TGCGCCAGCAGCTTGTATTCGTCGGCGGGCACAGATACGCAGTATTTT
>TRBV2|NA|NA|TRBJ2-1
CASREIEQFF
TGTGCCAGCCGAGAGATTGAGCAGTTCTTC
>TRBV5-5|few|TRBD1|TRBJ1-6
CASSPPQGESPLHF
TGTGCCAGCAGCCCCCCCCAGGGGGAATCACCCCTCCACTTT
>TRBV6-1|NA|TRBD2|TRBJ2-4
CASSEAGDYWWRNDIQYF
TGTGCCAGCAGTGAAGCAGGGGACTACTGGTGGAGAAACGACATTCAGTACTTC
>TRBV24-1|NA|NA|TRBJ2-2
CATSDPGGGFGELFF
TGTGCCACCAGTGACCCCGGGGGAGGCTTCGGGGAGCTGTTTTTT
>TRBV12-3/TRBV12-4|NA|NA|TRBJ1-3
CASSRTEGNTIYF
TGTGCCAGCAGCCGGACAGAAGGAAACACCATATATTTT
>TRBV5-8|NA|NA|TRBJ1-5
CASSLKAGVQPQHF
TGTGCCAGCAGCTTGAAAGCAGGGGTTCAGCCCCAGCATTTT
>TRBV10-1|NA|NA|TRBJ1-1
CASRETLSTEAFF
TGCGCCAGCAGAGAAACCTTGAGCACTGAAGCTTTCTTT
>TRBV7-9|NA|NA|TRBJ2-2
CASSLSRRFNTGELFF
TGTGCCAGCAGCTTAAGTCGGCGGTTTAACACCGGGGAGCTGTTTTTT
>TRBV2|NA|NA|TRBJ2-1
CASKLTGSSYNEQFF
TGTGCCAGCAAGCTGACTGGGAGCTCCTACAATGAGCAGTTCTTC
>TRBV4-2|once|TRBD2|TRBJ2-1
CASSRSERGMGNEQFF
TGTGCCAGCAGCCGATCAGAGCGGGGGATGGGAAATGAGCAGTTCTTC
>TRBV28|NA|TRBD2|TRBJ2-5
CASSPSGLAGGETQYF
TGTGCCAGCAGTCCTTCGGGACTAGCGGGAGGAGAGACCCAGTACTTC
>TRBV6-2/TRBV6-3|NA|NA|TRBJ2-5
CASSYYIEPPETQYF
TGTGCCAGCAGTTATTATATCGAGCCCCCCGAGACCCAGTACTTC
>TRBV4-1|NA|TRBD2|TRBJ2-1
CASSHVPLGGGNNEQFF
TGCGCCAGCAGCCATGTACCCCTGGGCGGGGGGAACAATGAGCAGTTCTTC
>TRBV14|once|NA|TRBJ2-1
CASSQVRFVVHEQFF
TGTGCCAGCAGCCAAGTTCGGTTCGTCGTTCATGAGCAGTTCTTC
>TRBV5-1|NA|TRBD2|TRBJ2-1
CASTEGLASNEQFF
TGCGCCAGCACAGAAGGACTAGCGTCGAATGAGCAGTTCTTC
>TRBV7-9|NA|NA|TRBJ1-5
CASSPAGGQPQHF
TGTGCCAGCAGCCCCGCAGGAGGTCAGCCCCAGCATTTT
>TRBV6-1|NA|TRBD1|TRBJ1-4
CASSEFWTGYPALRTATNEKLFF
TGTGCCAGCAGTGAATTTTGGACAGGGTATCCCGCATTAAGAACTGCAACTAATGAAAAACTGTTTTTT
>TRBV6-1|NA|TRBD2|TRBJ2-5
CASSEMRGGQETQYF
TGTGCCAGCAGTGAAATGCGGGGGGGTCAAGAGACCCAGTACTTC
>TRBV9|NA|NA|TRBJ2-5
CASSAYSGVQETQYF
TGTGCCAGCAGCGCCTACTCGGGGGTCCAAGAGACCCAGTACTTC
>TRBV30|NA|TRBD1|TRBJ1-3
CAWSPGQGSGNTIYF
TGTGCCTGGAGTCCAGGACAGGGGTCGGGAAACACCATATATTTT
>TRBV6-5|NA|TRBD1|TRBJ1-6
CASSSKAGGESPLHF
TGTGCCAGCAGTTCGAAGGCAGGGGGCGAGTCACCCCTCCACTTT
>TRBV6-6|NA|NA|TRBJ2-7
CASSQGLYGSYEQYF
TGTGCCAGCAGTCAGGGACTTTACGGGTCCTACGAGCAGTACTTC
>TRBV12-3/TRBV12-4|NA|NA|TRBJ2-1
CASSLGPNEQFF
TGTGCCAGCAGTTTAGGGCCAAATGAGCAGTTCTTC
>TRBV24-1|NA|TRBD2|TRBJ2-7
CATSGSGNHEQYF
TGTGCCACCAGTGGAAGCGGGAACCACGAGCAGTACTTC
>TRBV6-5|NA|NA|TRBJ2-3
CASSYGGSDTQYF
TGTGCCAGCAGTTATGGGGGCTCAGATACGCAGTATTTT
>TRBV4-1|NA|NA|TRBJ1-5
CASSHKPSVRVAYSNQPQHF
TGCGCCAGCAGCCATAAACCCTCGGTGAGGGTCGCGTATAGCAATCAGCCCCAGCATTTT
>TRBV6-1|once|NA|TRBJ1-4
CASSEAAGAATNEKLFF
TGTGCCAGCAGTGAAGCAGCAGGGGCAGCAACTAATGAAAAACTGTTTTTT
>TRBV6-5|few|NA|TRBJ1-1
CASSYSSGANTEAFF
TGTGCCAGCAGTTATTCGTCAGGGGCTAACACTGAAGCTTTCTTT
>TRBV29-1|NA|NA|TRBJ2-1
CSVSQGREQFF
TGCAGCGTTTCGCAGGGGCGCGAGCAGTTCTTC
>TRBV29-1|NA|TRBD2|TRBJ2-1
CSVVRGGRKLNEQFF
TGCAGCGTTGTGCGGGGGGGCCGTAAACTCAATGAGCAGTTCTTC
>TRBV2|NA|NA|TRBJ1-5
CASTPNEQLPQHF
TGTGCCAGCACCCCGAACGAGCAACTGCCCCAGCATTTT
>TRBV30|NA|NA|TRBJ2-2
CAWSRYTGELFF
TGTGCCTGGAGTCGGTACACCGGGGAGCTGTTTTTT
>TRBV5-1|NA|TRBD2|TRBJ2-7
CASSWGGRGKNEQYF
TGCGCCAGCAGCTGGGGCGGGAGAGGGAAGAACGAGCAGTACTTC
>TRBV4-1|many|NA|TRBJ2-2
CASSQEQGVNTGELFF
TGCGCCAGCAGCCAGGAACAGGGAGTAAACACCGGGGAGCTGTTTTTT
>TRBV5-1|NA|NA|TRBJ1-4
CASSLAGGATNEKLFF
TGCGCCAGCAGCTTGGCCGGGGGGGCAACTAATGAAAAACTGTTTTTT
>TRBV5-8|NA|NA|TRBJ2-3
CASSRRLTSTDTQYF
TGTGCCAGCAGCAGGCGACTAACTAGCACAGATACGCAGTATTTT
>TRBV25-1|once|NA|TRBJ1-3
CASRDSGNTIYF
TGTGCCAGCAGAGACTCCGGAAACACCATATATTTT